Following are 4 T cell receptor beta chains from one sample sequenced in a study of technical replicates of blood from a few donors. Profiled with immunoSEQ multiplex PCR; TCRdb holds only in-frame clones, not every one. The top ten clones hold approximately 5% of a sample with roughly 66,000 clones, about 90% of them seen once. Sequencing used PBMCs. These receptors all stem from a human donor in good health. Some clones in this sample may be carry-over from other donors' samples.

This chain links TRBV7-3 with TRBJ2-7, with TRBD2 matching 8 bases. With 4 bases clipped from V and 2 bases from J, the junction kept 7 bases outside the gene matches. Per germline, CDR1 SGHTA and CDR2 FQGTGA. The CDR3 runs 15 residues. For the CDR3, the DNA is TGTGCCAGCAGCTCGGCGGGAGGACCTACCTACGAGCAGTACTTC. It specifies CASSSAGGPTYEQYF.

V and J are TRBV9 and TRBJ2-1, with 15 nucleotides matching TRBD2. There are 18 residues in the CDR3. Germline V gives CDR1 SGDLS, CDR2 YYNGEE. The V gene end was trimmed by 2 bases and the J gene end by 2 bases; junction bases not matched to a gene: 5. CDR3 DNA sequence: TGTGCCAGCAGCGTCCGGACTAGCGGGGGGGCCCCCTACAATGAGCAGTTCTTC. Its protein is CASSVRTSGGAPYNEQFF.

The chain joins TRBV6-5 to TRBJ1-4, with TRBD1 matching over 9 bases. Losses at the gene ends were 6 bases for V and 8 bases for J; bases not matched to a gene: 7. CDR1 and CDR2 (germline): MNHEY, SVGAGI. This CDR3 spans 14 amino acids. The CDR3 sequence is CASRPGQGTEKLFF. The CDR3 nucleotides read TGTGCCAGCAGGCCGGGACAGGGTACCGAAAAACTGTTTTTT.

This clone showed up just a few times. V and J are TRBV29-1 and TRBJ2-1; the match to TRBD1 covers 8 bases. With 6 bases clipped from V and 1 base from J, the junction kept 5 bases outside the gene matches. CDR1 and CDR2 (germline): SQVTM, ANQGSEA. CDR3 length equals 14 residues. In DNA, the CDR3 is TGCAGCGTAAACAGGGGGAGGTCCTACAATGAGCAGTTCTTC. It is translated as CSVNRGRSYNEQFF.